This T cell receptor beta chain was sequenced during a study of T cell repertoires in cytomegalovirus infection. MiXCR was run by TCRdb on the reads, yielding one entry per CDR3 protein. The sample carries hundreds of thousands of distinct CDR3 sequences, approximately 24% recorded once. This sequence originates from a human donor in good health (CMV status not recorded). Some clones in this sample may be carry-over from other donors' samples. Sequencing was done on a sample of CD8+ T cells from PBMCs.

The DNA of the CDR3 is TGTGCCAGCACCCCAGTGCAGGGCGTAAACTATGGCTACACCTTC. It specifies CASTPVQGVNYGYTF. This sequence joins TRBV28 and TRBJ1-2; the D gene is possibly TRBD1 (5 bases). CDR1 and CDR2 (germline): MDHEN, SYDVKM. This CDR3 region has 15 residues. V gave up 7 bases and J gave up 2 bases, with 17 bases separating them.